Below, 6 T cell receptor beta chains from the same sample are listed, as sequenced in a study of CD8 T cells in Susac syndrome. The RNA, roughly 0.45 to 1 ug, was put through reverse transcription using random hexamers. TCRdb re-called the immunoSEQ multiplex PCR reads through MiXCR, storing one row per CDR3 protein. The table shows approximately 75,000 distinct CDR3 sequences, with just under 95% occurring only once. What was sequenced was CD8+ T cells from PBMCs. These receptors were obtained from a human donor in good health.

This chain links TRBV27 with TRBJ1-6, with a weak D call TRBD1 (5 bases). CDR1 is MNHEY, CDR2 SMNVEV, per germline (reference sequence). V lost 5 bases, J lost 11 bases, and 13 bases lay in between. This CDR3 comprises 13 residues. CDR3: CASSRVDSAPLHF. In DNA, the CDR3 is TGTGCCAGCAGTCGAGTAGACAGTGCACCCCTCCACTTT.

In its sample, this clonotype was seen once. The chain carries TRBV10-3 and TRBJ2-2, with TRBD1 identical over 7 bases. Unmatched junction bases numbered 10, after V lost 6 bases and J lost 3 bases. Germline values: CDR1 ENHRY, CDR2 SYGVKD. The CDR3 has 16 amino acids. In nucleotides, the CDR3 is TGTGCCATCAGCACACAGGACAGGACCTACACCGGGGAGCTGTTTTTT. It codes for CAISTQDRTYTGELFF.

J is TRBJ2-1 and V is TRBV27, with D perhaps matching TRBD2 (7 bases). Trimming left V 6 bases short and J 4 bases short, with 16 bases between. The CDR3 has 15 residues. Germline-derived CDR1 and CDR2 are MNHEY and SMNVEV (reference sequence). CDR3 sequence: CASRSGGPYYNEQFF. The CDR3 region has the DNA TGTGCCAGCAGGTCCGGGGGGCCTTATTACAATGAGCAGTTCTTC.

The chain carries TRBV3-1 and TRBJ1-2; D is ambiguous. V was pared by 0 bases and J by 0 bases, with 14 bases between. CDR3 length equals 17 residues. Germline-derived CDR1 and CDR2 are LGHDT and YNNKEL (reference sequence). CDR3 residues: CASSQDGGIPANYGYTF. The CDR3 nucleotides read TGTGCCAGCAGCCAAGATGGCGGGATCCCAGCTAACTATGGCTACACCTTC. Supplemented by reference TRBV3-1 and TRBJ1-2, the full variable domain reads DTAVSQTPKYLVTQMGNDKSIKCEQNLGHDTMYWYKQDSKKFLKIMFSYNNKELIINETVPNRFSPKSPDKAHLNLHINSLELGDSAVYFCASSQDGGIPANYGYTFGSGTRLTVV.

The chain is built from TRBV3-1 and TRBJ2-2; perhaps TRBD1 as D (5 bases). Germline assignment: CDR1 LGHDT and CDR2 YNNKEL (reference sequence). Trimming removed 0 bases from V and 5 bases from J, with 13 bases in between. The CDR3 runs 16 residues. CDR3 nucleotide sequence: TGTGCCAGCAGCCAAGAGGCGCAGGGAAGGACCGGGGAGCTGTTTTTT. It codes for CASSQEAQGRTGELFF.

The chain couples TRBV7-9 to TRBJ2-2; no clear D gene. The CDR3 is 14 amino acids. Per the germline V gene, CDR1 is SEHNR and CDR2 is FQNEAQ (reference sequence). Between the trimmed V and J ends, which lost 3 bases and 5 bases, there was a span of 10 bases. The CDR3 here is CASSFMDRTGELFF. CDR3 in DNA: TGTGCCAGCAGCTTTATGGACCGTACCGGGGAGCTGTTTTTT.